These T cell receptor beta chains were read from a single sample in a study of T cell repertoires in cytomegalovirus infection. Which antigens these TCRs recognize remains unknown. Each CDR3 protein gets one entry after TCRdb re-called the reads with MiXCR. Of about 400,000 distinct CDR3 sequences listed, about 35% are singletons. Sequencing used cultured PBMCs, obtained from culture after CMV antigen stimulation. Receptor source: a human donor in good health (CMV status not recorded). Some clones in this sample may be carry-over from other donors' samples. The conserved cysteine and the conserved F or W are not part of the CDR3 here. Fields, in order: clone size, D gene, V gene, J gene, CDR3 protein. D genes are given only for firm matches. The size entry is marked missing in some rows and otherwise reads once, few, many or a size class.

-	-	TRBV29-1	TRBJ1-1	SVRIQGNTEAF
many	-	TRBV7-2	TRBJ1-5	ASSLEHNQPQH
-	TRBD2	TRBV5-4	TRBJ2-7	ASRLGGRNEQY
-	TRBD1	TRBV18	TRBJ2-7	ASSPDRRSHEQY
many	-	TRBV6-5	TRBJ2-3	ASSYDLPRADTQY
-	-	TRBV4-2	TRBJ2-7	ASSQEWGGRDEQY
-	-	TRBV28	TRBJ2-7	ASSLDSLVSYEQY
-	TRBD2	TRBV7-2	TRBJ2-3	ASSLHGGTSSDTQY
many	-	TRBV6-6	TRBJ2-7	ASSYSNRVNGVHEQY
-	-	TRBV7-4	TRBJ1-2	ASSSERGYGYT
-	-	TRBV6-2/TRBV6-3	TRBJ1-1	ASSYGGEGLNTEAF
few	TRBD2	TRBV5-1	TRBJ2-7	ASSPGLAGFSYEQY
-	-	TRBV20-1	TRBJ1-1	SGQEMNTEAF
once	TRBD2	TRBV19	TRBJ2-2	ASRPGTSAIGELF
many	TRBD2	TRBV24-1	TRBJ2-1	ATSGFVSGDGQF
few	-	TRBV6-5	TRBJ1-2	ASSSAAYGYT
few	-	TRBV12-5	TRBJ1-1	ASGLRIEIQGEDTEAF
few	-	TRBV7-2	TRBJ2-7	ASSPNRAYEQY
-	-	TRBV6-8	TRBJ2-5	ASSPLITRNGQETQY
-	TRBD2	TRBV24-1	TRBJ2-3	ATSDLTSGRASSDTQY
few	-	TRBV4-3	TRBJ2-5	ASSQDHNGLQGRGETQY
-	TRBD1	TRBV24-1	TRBJ2-3	ATSSSGTGGRHTQY
few	-	TRBV6-2/TRBV6-3	TRBJ1-2	ASRPYTGDNYGYT
few	-	TRBV20-1	TRBJ2-2	SARDWPGDTGELF
-	TRBD2	TRBV4-3	TRBJ2-3	ASSQDVGTSAIGTQY
once	TRBD2	TRBV5-8	TRBJ2-3	ASSLGTSGGSTDTQY
-	-	TRBV28	TRBJ2-5	ASSLRKTQY
-	-	TRBV28	TRBJ1-2	ASSDGGRGGYT
few	TRBD2	TRBV19	TRBJ2-4	ASSTQRTSGTTKNIQY
many	TRBD1	TRBV7-2	TRBJ2-4	ASRLTGSVKNIQY
-	-	TRBV6-2/TRBV6-3	TRBJ1-4	ASSLSQWRLSNEKLF
-	-	TRBV19	TRBJ1-4	ATTADLSREKLF
-	-	TRBV20-1	TRBJ2-3	SARGSTDTQY
few	TRBD1	TRBV27	TRBJ2-7	ASSSAGTGYREQY
-	-	TRBV7-8	TRBJ2-2	ASSSGRVVGELF
-	-	TRBV16	TRBJ2-3	ASSRPDGTDTQY
-	TRBD1	TRBV28	TRBJ2-4	ASSKRTGFILIPKNIQY
-	-	TRBV10-3	TRBJ1-4	AISESRGATGEKLF
-	TRBD1	TRBV4-1	TRBJ2-3	ASSQDLTGGFTDTQY
-	TRBD2	TRBV10-3	TRBJ2-3	AISVGTGGMTDTQY
-	-	TRBV19	TRBJ1-3	ASSMAPAFSGNTIY
-	-	TRBV5-4	TRBJ2-1	ASSTPNEQF
-	TRBD1	TRBV6-2/TRBV6-3	TRBJ1-1	ASNYRQGVNTEAF
-	-	TRBV7-9	TRBJ1-1	ASKFGENTEAF
few	TRBD1	TRBV7-4	TRBJ1-1	ASSGDRGNTEAF
-	-	TRBV7-2	TRBJ1-1	ASSMGQETEAF
-	-	TRBV11-3	TRBJ2-1	ASSPHERTSSYNEQF
-	-	TRBV19	TRBJ2-1	ASSTKGAIYNEQF
-	-	TRBV29-1	TRBJ2-2	SVAEQGSTGELF
-	TRBD1	TRBV7-6	TRBJ1-2	ASSNNDRVHGYT
-	-	TRBV12-3/TRBV12-4	TRBJ2-2	ASSLTIRGTGELF
few	-	TRBV6-4	TRBJ2-1	ASSDSYLGNEQF
-	TRBD1	TRBV29-1	TRBJ2-7	SVDGRGPYEQY
few	TRBD2	TRBV19	TRBJ2-5	ASRSWGGVADQETQY
-	-	TRBV27	TRBJ1-1	ASRRYPHQGTDTEAF
few	-	TRBV18	TRBJ2-5	ASSPPRTTETQY
-	TRBD1	TRBV6-6	TRBJ2-7	ASSVGQAHYEQY
-	-	TRBV28	TRBJ2-7	ASSRVAPGYEQY
-	-	TRBV7-2	TRBJ2-1	ASSLGTVGRYNEQF